The 9 T cell receptor beta chains reported below all come from one sample, sequenced in a study of blood T cell repertoires in COVID-19. The assay was immunoSEQ multiplex PCR, and TCRdb's table has in-frame clones only and misses some. The sample lists approximately 170,000 clones; roughly 84% were seen once. Specimen: PBMCs or T cells enriched from blood (not recorded which). These receptors were collected from a woman in her fifties or sixties who had recovered from COVID-19.

This sequence joins TRBV28 and TRBJ1-2, with D perhaps matching TRBD1 (5 bases). This CDR3 spans 15 amino acids. V lost 2 bases and J 7 bases, leaving 17 bases between the germline ends. Germline V gives CDR1 MDHEN, CDR2 SYDVKM. In DNA, the CDR3 is TGTGCCAGCAGTTTACAGGGCCCGCAGGTCGTTGGCTACACCTTC. Protein: CASSLQGPQVVGYTF.

V gene TRBV5-1 combines with J gene TRBJ2-3, with 9 bases fitting TRBD2. The CDR3 loop spans 15 amino acids. The J segment lost 0 bases and the V segment lost 6 bases, leaving 5 bases of the junction unmatched. Looked up from germline, CDR1 is SGHRS and CDR2 is YFSETQ. The CDR3 region is CASKGLAGSTDTQYF. CDR3 nucleotide sequence: TGCGCCAGCAAGGGTCTAGCGGGAAGCACAGATACGCAGTATTTT.

The CDR3 region is CASRINGQEGYGYTF. In DNA form, the CDR3 reads TGTGCCAGCAGAATAAATGGACAGGAAGGCTATGGCTACACCTTC. The chain employs TRBV6-5 and TRBJ1-2; 7 nucleotides match TRBD1. The CDR3 loop spans 15 amino acids. CDR1 and CDR2 from the germline V gene are MNHEY and SVGAGI. The junction had 11 bases not matched to a gene; V was cut back by 6 bases and J by 4 bases.

The rearrangement uses TRBV18 and TRBJ1-6, with D unclear. CDR3 length equals 14 residues. The V and J ends lost 3 bases and 7 bases respectively, with 10 bases between them. CDR1 and CDR2 (germline): KGHSH, LQKENI. CDR3: CASSPAHQNSPLHF. Here the CDR3 DNA reads TGTGCCAGCTCACCGGCTCACCAAAATTCACCCCTCCACTTT.

The chain joins TRBV19 to TRBJ2-1; tentative D call: TRBD1 (6 bases). V gave up 7 bases and J gave up 5 bases, with 9 bases separating them. The germline CDR1 and CDR2 sequences are LNHDA and SQIVND (reference sequence). The CDR3 runs 12 residues. The CDR3 sequence: CASKPGDNEQFF. CDR3 coding DNA: TGTGCCAGTAAGCCAGGGGACAATGAGCAGTTCTTC.

This clone appeared a few times. The V gene is TRBV5-1, the J gene TRBJ1-6, with D unclear. V lost 1 base, J lost 8 bases, and 10 bases lay in between. Germline lookup yields CDR1 SGHRS and CDR2 YFSETQ. This CDR3 is 14 amino acids long. This chain's CDR3 is CASSLREAYSPLHF. The CDR3 nucleotides read TGCGCCAGCAGCTTGAGAGAGGCCTATTCACCCCTCCACTTT.

The J gene is TRBJ1-1, the V gene TRBV5-1, with 7 bases lining up with TRBD1. The germline gives CDR1 SGHRS, CDR2 YFSETQ. The CDR3 runs 16 residues. V lost 4 bases, J lost 0 bases, and 9 bases stayed unmatched. The CDR3 loop reads CASSPRRQGMNTEAFF. CDR3 coding DNA: TGCGCCAGCAGCCCCCGTCGACAGGGAATGAACACTGAAGCTTTCTTT.

This clone has ten or more counts. In DNA, the CDR3 is TGCGCCAGCAGCCAAGACAGGGGTGCAAGCAATCAGCCCCAGCATTTT. Protein product: CASSQDRGASNQPQHF. This chain links TRBV4-3 with TRBJ1-5; possible D gene TRBD1, 6 bases. Per germline, CDR1 LGHNA and CDR2 YSLEER. The length of the CDR3 is 16 residues. The V and J ends lost 0 bases and 1 base respectively, with 10 bases between them.

This chain uses TRBV6-6 with TRBJ2-7; possible D gene TRBD2, 6 bases. Germline CDR1 MNHNY, CDR2 SVGAGI (reference sequence). V lost 8 bases to trimming and J lost 8 bases, with 19 bases between them. This CDR3 is built from 13 residues. The CDR3 nucleotides are TGTGCCAGCGTGGAGGGCAGTAGATATAAGCAGTACTTC. Translation: CASVEGSRYKQYF.